One and the same sample provided the 10 T cell receptor beta chains below, sequenced in a study of response to subunit inactivated influenza vaccine (dated by TCRdb to the late 2010s). To prepare the library, RT-PCR was applied. The data were produced on an Illumina HiSeq 2500. Using fastp trimming at Q25 and MiXCR clonotype assembly, TCRdb reanalyzed the public sequencing data and kept in-frame beta chains. Here each entry gathers all rows of one CDR3 protein and keeps the most common genes and DNA. This sample has almost 600,000 distinct CDR3 sequences in its table, and about 15% of those were observed once. In total, the top ten clones hold around 10% of the sample. This specimen was PBMCs from blood, taken roughly 12 days after vaccination. Receptors originate from a middle-aged man who received an inactivated influenza vaccine. Donor details come from another sample of the same person, matched by shared clones.

The chain recombines TRBV6-1 with TRBJ1-2; tentative D call: TRBD1 (5 bases). The CDR3 is made up of 14 amino acids. Germline CDR1 and CDR2: MNHNS and SASEGT. Trimming took off 3 bases at V and 2 bases at J, with 10 bases between the two ends. Here the CDR3 reads CASSEDDRNYGYTF. The CDR3 DNA follows: TGTGCCAGCAGTGAGGACGACAGAAACTATGGCTACACCTTC.

This chain links TRBV6-2 or TRBV6-3 with TRBJ1-5; D gene uncertain. This CDR3 has 11 residues. Trimming stripped 6 bases from V and 7 bases from J, with 7 bases between. Germline values: CDR1 MNHEY, CDR2 SVGEGT. CDR3 bases: TGTGCCAGCAGCGACGGACAGCCCCAGCATTTT. It yields the protein CASSDGQPQHF.

CDR3 loop: CSAMDRGGYGYTF. CDR3 in DNA: TGCAGTGCTATGGACAGGGGCGGCTATGGCTACACCTTC. The chain has TRBV20-1 and TRBJ1-2, with 9 bases lining up with TRBD1. V lost 4 bases to trimming and J lost 4 bases; unmatched junction nucleotides: 4. CDR1 DFQATT and CDR2 SNEGSKA come from the germline V gene (reference sequence). The CDR3 spans 13 residues.

The sample holds a few counts of this clonotype. The chain couples TRBV3-1 to TRBJ2-4; 15 bases agree with TRBD2. The germline CDR1 and CDR2 sequences are LGHDT and YNNKEL (reference sequence). With 4 bases clipped from V and 3 bases from J, the junction kept 16 bases outside the gene matches. The CDR3 is 21 amino acids. For the CDR3, the DNA is TGTGCCAGCAGCCGAATGCTCCCGGGACTAGCGGGGGGAGTGGACAAAAACATTCAGTACTTC. Encoded protein: CASSRMLPGLAGGVDKNIQYF.

This clonotype was seen more than once but under ten times. This chain uses TRBV10-3 with TRBJ1-5; D is ambiguous. V was shortened by 8 bases and J by 5 bases, with 13 bases between the two germline ends. The CDR3 extends over 13 amino acids. Per germline, CDR1 ENHRY and CDR2 SYGVKD. CDR3 sequence reads: CAIRSFFDQPQHF. CDR3 in DNA: TGTGCCATCCGGTCTTTTTTTGATCAGCCCCAGCATTTT.

This clonotype was seen a few times. The chain employs TRBV14 and TRBJ2-1, with D unresolved. V was clipped by 1 base and J by 4 bases, with 8 bases between them. The CDR3 covers 14 residues. The germline V gene has CDR1 SGHDN and CDR2 FVKESK. CDR3: CASSQALGYNEQFF. CDR3 nucleotides: TGTGCCAGCAGCCAAGCGCTGGGGTACAATGAGCAGTTCTTC.

The CDR3 sequence: CASRVGTGSYEQYF. The CDR3 nucleotides are TGTGCCAGCAGGGTAGGGACAGGGTCCTACGAGCAGTACTTC. The chain employs TRBV6-1 and TRBJ2-7; 9 bases are a match to TRBD1. This CDR3 has 14 residues. V gave up 6 bases and J gave up 1 base; unmatched junction bases: 4. CDR1 is MNHNS and CDR2 is SASEGT in the germline V gene.

V usage is TRBV28 and J usage is TRBJ2-2; 11 bases agree with TRBD1. V shed 6 bases and J 7 bases; nucleotides not matched to a gene: 10. Germline CDR1 MDHEN, CDR2 SYDVKM. The length of the CDR3 is 16 residues. In DNA, the CDR3 is TGTGCCAGCAGCAGCCTCGGACAGGGGGCTGTCGGGGAGCTGTTTTTT. This codes for CASSSLGQGAVGELFF.

This clonotype was observed a few times. The chain links TRBV6-2 or TRBV6-3 to TRBJ2-3; 7 bases fit TRBD2. After removal of 2 bases from V and 6 bases from J, the junction contained 2 bases not matched to a gene. This CDR3 is built from 13 residues. Germline V gene data show CDR1 as MNHEY and CDR2 as SVGEGT. The CDR3: CASSYTSADTQYF. The CDR3 nucleotides read TGTGCCAGCAGTTACACTAGCGCGGATACGCAGTATTTT.

The V gene is TRBV3-1, the J gene TRBJ1-4, with TRBD1 matching 11 bases. Germline V CDR1 and CDR2: LGHDT, YNNKEL (reference sequence). The CDR3 is 17 amino acids. J was trimmed by 2 bases and V by 4 bases; bases with no gene match: 6. CDR3 nucleotide sequence: TGTGCCAGCAGCCCCGGGACAGGGGGGATCACTAATGAAAAACTGTTTTTT. The encoded protein is CASSPGTGGITNEKLFF.